These 7 T cell receptor beta chains originate from one sample sequenced in a study of blood T cell repertoires in COVID-19. The table came from immunoSEQ multiplex PCR; TCRdb's copy has only in-frame clones and leaves some out. The table records about 92,000 clones, roughly nine tenths of them present only once. The sequenced sample was peripheral blood. All receptors derive from a human donor with active COVID-19. The donor label of this sample is uncertain.

The chain links TRBV19 to TRBJ2-3, with D tentatively TRBD1 (5 bases). From germline, CDR1 is LNHDA and CDR2 SQIVND (reference sequence). Trimming took off 0 bases at V and 4 bases at J, with 11 bases between the two ends. The CDR3 totals 15 residues. CDR3 nucleotides: TGTGCCAGTAGTATAGACATAAGGGGCCCAGATACGCAGTATTTT. It translates to CASSIDIRGPDTQYF.

V and J are TRBV11-2 and TRBJ2-1; a weak D match, TRBD1 (6 bases). The CDR3 totals 15 residues. CDR1 SGHAT and CDR2 FQNNGV come from the germline V gene. The V gene lost 4 bases and the J gene lost 6 bases, with 16 bases spanning the gap. The CDR3 sequence: CASSSEWTVSNEQFF. CDR3 DNA sequence: TGTGCCAGCAGCTCAGAATGGACAGTATCCAATGAGCAGTTCTTC.

This clone was recorded only once. CDR3 amino acids: CASVLTGGIFAEAFF. Here the CDR3 DNA reads TGTGCCAGCGTTCTCACAGGGGGTATATTTGCTGAAGCTTTCTTT. The chain combines TRBV2 with TRBJ1-1; 8 bases match TRBD1. This CDR3 has 15 amino acids. Germline loops: CDR1 SNHLY, CDR2 FYNNEI. With 8 bases clipped from V and 6 bases from J, the junction kept 14 bases outside the gene matches.

The V call is TRBV5-1, the J call TRBJ2-3; possibly TRBD2 for D (5 bases). The CDR3 contains 15 residues. Germline V gives CDR1 SGHRS, CDR2 YFSETQ. The V gene lost 0 bases and the J gene lost 6 bases, with 14 bases spanning the gap. CDR3 in DNA: TGCGCCAGCAGCTTGGCCTTAGGGCCGGGGGATACGCAGTATTTT. Protein sequence: CASSLALGPGDTQYF. Full variable domain (rest looked up from reference TRBV5-1 and TRBJ2-3): KAGVTQTPRYLIKTRGQQVTLSCSPISGHRSVSWYQQTPGQGLQFLFEYFSETQRNKGNFPGRFSGRQFSNSRSEMNVSTLELGDSALYLCASSLALGPGDTQYFGPGTRLTVL.

The chain recombines TRBV24-1 with TRBJ2-3, with TRBD1 matching 9 bases. J was trimmed by 3 bases and V by 2 bases; bases with no gene match: 8. CDR1 and CDR2 from the germline V gene are KGHDR and SFDVKD. The CDR3 consists of 17 residues. CDR3 loop: CATSDSEGQGWTDTQYF. CDR3 nucleotides: TGTGCCACCAGTGATTCTGAAGGACAGGGGTGGACAGATACGCAGTATTTT.

The chain couples TRBV7-3 to TRBJ2-7; 7 bases align to TRBD2. The junction had 12 bases not matched to a gene; V was cut back by 2 bases and J by 2 bases. Germline CDR1 SGHTA, CDR2 FQGTGA. This CDR3 region has 17 residues. The CDR3 loop reads CASSLSGGLTIAYEQYF. CDR3 DNA sequence: TGTGCCAGCAGCTTATCGGGGGGTCTAACGATAGCCTACGAGCAGTACTTC. The full variable domain, completed using reference TRBV7-3 and TRBJ2-7, is GAGVSQTPSNKVTEKGKYVELRCDPISGHTALYWYRQSLGQGPEFLIYFQGTGAADDSGLPNDRFFAVRPEGSVSTLKIQRTERGDSAVYLCASSLSGGLTIAYEQYFGPGTRLTVT.

The genes are TRBV3-1 (or the pseudogene TRBV3-2) and TRBJ2-3, with D hard to call. Germline V gives CDR1 LGHDT, CDR2 YNNKEL (reference sequence). Trimming took 0 bases from V and 12 from J, leaving 7 bases between them. This CDR3 region has 11 residues. CDR3 loop: CASSQDELQYF. In DNA, the CDR3 is TGTGCCAGCAGCCAAGATGAGTTACAGTATTTT.